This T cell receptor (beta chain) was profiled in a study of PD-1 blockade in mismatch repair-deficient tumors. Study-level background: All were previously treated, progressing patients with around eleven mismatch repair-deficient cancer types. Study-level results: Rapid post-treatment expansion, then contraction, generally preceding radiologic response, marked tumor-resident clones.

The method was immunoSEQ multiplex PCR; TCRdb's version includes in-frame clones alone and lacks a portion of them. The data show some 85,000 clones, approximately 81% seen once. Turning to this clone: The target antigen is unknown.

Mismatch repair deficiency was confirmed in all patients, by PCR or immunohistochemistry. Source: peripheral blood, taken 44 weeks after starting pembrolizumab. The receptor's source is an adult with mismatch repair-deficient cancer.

The CDR3 sequence is CASSLEPGTGNTEAFF. The CDR3 nucleotides read TGTGCCAGCAGCTTGGAGCCCGGGACGGGGAACACTGAAGCTTTCTTT. The genes are TRBV5-5 and TRBJ1-1; D possibly corresponds to TRBD1 (5 bases). The CDR3 totals 16 residues. The V and J ends lost 0 bases and 1 base respectively, with 13 bases between them. The germline gives CDR1 SGHKS, CDR2 YYEKEE (reference sequence).